Given below is one T cell receptor beta chain in context. Its antigen is not identified. The sample belongs to a study of cytomegalovirus exposure and HLA in healthy donors. Findings and limits, study-wide: In a later analysis, donors in an Asian-associated ancestry cluster reportedly had fewer N-insertions in productive TCRs than the cohort mean. Later analysis demonstrated an association between a missense DCLRE1C variant and TCR beta V- and J-gene trimming.

Amplification used 60 Vbeta primers and 13 Jbeta primers. Profiled with immunoSEQ multiplex PCR; TCRdb holds only in-frame clones, not every one. Recorded here are some 34,000 clones; the top ten clones represent 3% to 4.5%. Germline CDR1 reads LNHNV; CDR2 reads YYDKDF (reference sequence). Trimming at V came to 1 base and at J to 3 bases, leaving 8 bases not matched to a gene. The CDR3 is made up of 16 amino acids. This chain joins TRBV15 and TRBJ1-1, with TRBD1 matching 7 bases. The sequence was collected from a man aged 40-49 years in good health and CMV-seronegative. Input material: PBMCs. CDR3 coding DNA: TGTGCCACCAGCAGAGGACAGGGACTGGGGGACACTGAAGCTTTCTTT. It encodes CATSRGQGLGDTEAFF.